Included here is one T cell receptor beta chain sequence, with context. The record originates from a study of blood T cell repertoires in COVID-19. Overall study context: Collection of acute and convalescent COVID-19 samples took place in the United States, Italy and Spain. Nucleic acid was either cDNA or gDNA, and it came from T cells, B-cell-depleted T cells, or PBMCs.

In the original processing: How many nucleated cells were present was estimated from reference gene primer amplification. The repertoire was sequenced with immunoSEQ multiplex PCR; TCRdb's copy has only in-frame clones and lacks some. V and J calls and clone size are given by that table; D and trimming were obtained from the DNA. This table has a few hundred thousand clones, 83% appearing once. The origin of this receptor is a woman in her fifties or sixties with acute or convalescent COVID-19. Sequencing used peripheral blood.

CDR3 protein: CASSYSGTFLQETQYF. CDR3 DNA: TGTGCCAGCAGCTACTCCGGGACATTTTTACAAGAGACCCAGTACTTC. The chain has TRBV7-9 and TRBJ2-5; weak D call: TRBD1 (6 bases). The CDR3 contains 16 residues. Germline-derived CDR1 and CDR2 are SEHNR and FQNEAQ (reference sequence). Trimming removed 4 bases from V and 2 bases from J, with 17 bases in between.